This section outlines one TCR beta chain sequence together with its context. What it recognizes is unknown. This sample stems from a study of cytomegalovirus exposure and HLA in healthy donors. Across the whole study: Among 350 to 500 genotyped donors, 80% to 90% fell in the Caucasian-associated ancestry cluster. Broader study findings: Several V segments, TRBV6-2 and TRBV6-3 among them, could not be told apart and were dropped.

Both 60 Vbeta primers and 13 Jbeta primers went into the PCR. Assay used: immunoSEQ multiplex PCR; TCRdb lists only in-frame clones, some missing. The sample has around 63,000 clones, approximately 81% seen once; the top ten hold around 3%. Healthy bone marrow donors made up the donors. J lost 5 bases, V lost 2 bases, and 2 bases had no gene match. Germline lookup yields CDR1 MNHEY and CDR2 SMNVEV (reference sequence). This CDR3 is 15 amino acids long. The chain couples TRBV27 to TRBJ2-1, with 11 bases matching TRBD2. This receptor was identified in a woman aged 25 to 39 in good health and CMV-seronegative. The sample was PBMCs. CDR3 sequence (DNA): TGTGCCAGCAGTTTAGGACTAGCGGGCAACAATGAGCAGTTCTTC. Amino acids: CASSLGLAGNNEQFF.